This entry describes one T cell receptor beta chain. Its target is not known. This sample was taken from a study of T cell responses to AZD1222 COVID-19 vaccine. Study-wide results and limits: Spike-wide vaccine-associated CD4 TCRs dominated at 160-218 and 743-854. Most donors were white British and more were female, and clonal diversity was possibly underestimated. Of spike-specific TCRs, nearly half reportedly target regions left unmutated in variants. Seropositive at baseline were only six AZD1222 recipients.

The data were produced by immunoSEQ multiplex PCR, yet TCRdb's version contains in-frame clones alone and is incomplete. This sample has 150,000 to 200,000 clones, with 85% to 95% found just once. V lost 9 bases, J lost 2 bases, and 16 bases lay in between. This CDR3 spans 15 amino acids. Germline CDR1 and CDR2: LNHDA and SQIVND (reference sequence). The clonotype originates from an adult in good health. V gene TRBV19 combines with J gene TRBJ1-4; possibly TRBD1 for D (5 bases). Sample: peripheral blood, taken on day 0 of AZD1222 vaccination. CDR3 DNA sequence: TGTGCCAGCTTAGACGGGGGAGCGACTAATGAAAAACTGTTTTTT. As protein: CASLDGGATNEKLFF.